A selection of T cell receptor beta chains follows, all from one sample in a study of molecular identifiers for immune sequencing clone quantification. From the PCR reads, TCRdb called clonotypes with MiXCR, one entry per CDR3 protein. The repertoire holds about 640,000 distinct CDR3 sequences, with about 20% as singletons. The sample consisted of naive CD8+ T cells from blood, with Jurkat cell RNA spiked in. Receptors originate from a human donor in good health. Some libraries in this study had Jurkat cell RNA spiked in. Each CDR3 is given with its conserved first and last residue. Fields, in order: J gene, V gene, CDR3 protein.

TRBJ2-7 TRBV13 CASSLGGRFYEQYF
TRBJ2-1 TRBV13 CASSLRLAGPGEQFF
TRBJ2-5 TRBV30 CAWSQMETQYF
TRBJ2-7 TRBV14 CASSPRLAASEQYF
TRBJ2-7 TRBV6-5 CASFIAGTGGILAYEQYF
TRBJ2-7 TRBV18 CASSPGDLGISYEQYF
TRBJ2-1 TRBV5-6 CASSPGLLSEQFF
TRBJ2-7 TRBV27 CASSLSIGSVYEQYF
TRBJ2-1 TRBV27 CASSLALGAMGYNEQFF
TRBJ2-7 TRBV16 CASSQSTGYRYEQYF
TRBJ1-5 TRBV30 CAWSEDSNQPQHF
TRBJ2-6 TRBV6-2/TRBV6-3 CASSPDLVPFSGANVLTF
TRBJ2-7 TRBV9 CASSQRQTYEQYF
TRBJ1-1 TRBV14 CASSQGRGHEAFF